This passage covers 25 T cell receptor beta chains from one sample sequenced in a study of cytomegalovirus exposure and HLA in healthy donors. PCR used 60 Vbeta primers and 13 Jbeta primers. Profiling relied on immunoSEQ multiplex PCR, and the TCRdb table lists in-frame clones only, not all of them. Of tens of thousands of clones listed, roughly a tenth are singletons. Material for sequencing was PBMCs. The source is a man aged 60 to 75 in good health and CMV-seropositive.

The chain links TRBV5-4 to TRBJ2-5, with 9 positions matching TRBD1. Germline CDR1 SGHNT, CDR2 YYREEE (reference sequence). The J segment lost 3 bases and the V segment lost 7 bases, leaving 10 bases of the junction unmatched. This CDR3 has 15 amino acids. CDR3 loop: CASQVPGQGEETQYF. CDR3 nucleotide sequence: TGTGCCAGCCAAGTCCCGGGACAGGGAGAAGAGACCCAGTACTTC.

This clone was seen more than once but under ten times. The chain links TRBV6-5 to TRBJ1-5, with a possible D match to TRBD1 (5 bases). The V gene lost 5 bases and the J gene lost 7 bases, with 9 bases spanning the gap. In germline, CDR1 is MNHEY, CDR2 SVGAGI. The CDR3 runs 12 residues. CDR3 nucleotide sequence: TGTGCCAGCAGTGGGGCAGGGCAGCCCCAGCATTTT. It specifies CASSGAGQPQHF.

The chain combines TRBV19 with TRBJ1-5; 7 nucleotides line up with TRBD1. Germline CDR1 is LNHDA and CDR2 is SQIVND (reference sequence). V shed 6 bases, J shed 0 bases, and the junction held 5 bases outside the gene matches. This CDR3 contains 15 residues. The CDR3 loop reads CASRGTGASNQPQHF. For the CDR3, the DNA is TGTGCCAGTAGGGGAACAGGGGCTAGCAATCAGCCCCAGCATTTT.

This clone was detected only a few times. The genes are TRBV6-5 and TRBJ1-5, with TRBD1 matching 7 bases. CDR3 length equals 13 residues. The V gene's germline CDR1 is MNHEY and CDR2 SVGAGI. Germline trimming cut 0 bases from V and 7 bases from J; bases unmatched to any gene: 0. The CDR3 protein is CASSYSRGQPQHF. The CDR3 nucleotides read TGTGCCAGCAGTTACTCCAGGGGGCAGCCCCAGCATTTT.

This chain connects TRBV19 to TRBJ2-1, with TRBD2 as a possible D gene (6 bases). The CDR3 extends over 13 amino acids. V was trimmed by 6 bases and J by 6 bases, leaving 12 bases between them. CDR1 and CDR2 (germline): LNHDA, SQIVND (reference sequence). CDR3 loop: CASRQTAGNEQFF. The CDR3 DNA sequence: TGTGCCAGTAGACAGACAGCGGGCAATGAGCAGTTCTTC.

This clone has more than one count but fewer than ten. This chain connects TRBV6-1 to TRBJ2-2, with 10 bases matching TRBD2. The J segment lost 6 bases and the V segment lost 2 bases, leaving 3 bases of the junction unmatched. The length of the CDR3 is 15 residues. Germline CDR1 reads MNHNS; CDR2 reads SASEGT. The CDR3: CASSESGGAAGELFF. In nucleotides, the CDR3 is TGTGCCAGCAGTGAAAGCGGGGGGGCCGCCGGGGAGCTGTTTTTT.

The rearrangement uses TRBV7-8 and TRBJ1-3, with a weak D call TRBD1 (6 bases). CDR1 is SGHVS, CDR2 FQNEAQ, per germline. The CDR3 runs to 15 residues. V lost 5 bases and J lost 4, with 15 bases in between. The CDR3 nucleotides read TGTGCCAGCAGCCTAGGAGCCGGGACAGGAAACACCATATATTTT. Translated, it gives CASSLGAGTGNTIYF.

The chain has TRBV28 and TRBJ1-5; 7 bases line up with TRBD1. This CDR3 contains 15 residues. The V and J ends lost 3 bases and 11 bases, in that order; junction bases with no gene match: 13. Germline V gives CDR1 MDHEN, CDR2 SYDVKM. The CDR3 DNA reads TGTGCCAGCAGTTTGGACAGGAGCTCCAGGGTGGCCCAGCATTTT. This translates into CASSLDRSSRVAQHF. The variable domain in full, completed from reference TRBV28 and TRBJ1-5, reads DVKVTQSSRYLVKRTGEKVFLECVQDMDHENMFWYRQDPGLGLRLIYFSYDVKMKEKGDIPEGYSVSREKKERFSLILESASTNQTSMYLCASSLDRSSRVAQHFGDGTRLSIL.

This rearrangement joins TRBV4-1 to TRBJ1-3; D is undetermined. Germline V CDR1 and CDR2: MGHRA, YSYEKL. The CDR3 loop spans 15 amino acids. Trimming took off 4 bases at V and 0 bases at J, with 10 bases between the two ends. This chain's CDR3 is CASSRNRVSGNTIYF. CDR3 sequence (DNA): TGCGCCAGCAGCCGTAACCGGGTCTCTGGAAACACCATATATTTT.

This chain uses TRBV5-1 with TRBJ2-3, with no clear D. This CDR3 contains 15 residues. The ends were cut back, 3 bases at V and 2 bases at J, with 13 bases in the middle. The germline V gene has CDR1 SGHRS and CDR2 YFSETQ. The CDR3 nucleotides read TGCGCCAGCAGCTCCGTTAGAGGATACACAGATACGCAGTATTTT. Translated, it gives CASSSVRGYTDTQYF.

CDR3 amino acids: CSVARSGQGVFYGYTF. The CDR3 bases are TGCAGCGTTGCTCGGTCGGGACAGGGGGTTTTCTATGGCTACACCTTC. The V and J genes are TRBV29-1 and TRBJ1-2; 11 positions agree with TRBD1. The CDR3 totals 16 residues. Per germline, CDR1 SQVTM and CDR2 ANQGSEA. The junction had 11 bases not matched to a gene; V was cut back by 4 bases and J by 4 bases.

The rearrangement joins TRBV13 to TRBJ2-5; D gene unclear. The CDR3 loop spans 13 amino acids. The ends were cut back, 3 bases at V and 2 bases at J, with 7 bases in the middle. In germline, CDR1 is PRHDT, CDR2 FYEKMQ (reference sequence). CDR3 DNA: TGTGCCAGCAGCTTTGGAGCTCAAGAGACCCAGTACTTC. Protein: CASSFGAQETQYF.

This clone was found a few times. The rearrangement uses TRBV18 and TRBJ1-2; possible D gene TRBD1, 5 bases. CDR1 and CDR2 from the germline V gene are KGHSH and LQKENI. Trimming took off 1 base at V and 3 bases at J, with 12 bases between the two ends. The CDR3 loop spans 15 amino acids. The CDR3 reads CASSPLQGSDYGYTF. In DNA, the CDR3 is TGTGCCAGCTCACCACTTCAGGGCAGCGACTATGGCTACACCTTC.

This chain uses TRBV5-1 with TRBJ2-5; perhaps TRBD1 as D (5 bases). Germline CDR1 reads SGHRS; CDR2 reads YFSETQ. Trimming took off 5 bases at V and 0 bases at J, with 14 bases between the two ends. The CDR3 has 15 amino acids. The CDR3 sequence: CASSPDSPDQETQYF. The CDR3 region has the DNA TGCGCCAGCAGTCCCGACAGCCCTGACCAAGAGACCCAGTACTTC.

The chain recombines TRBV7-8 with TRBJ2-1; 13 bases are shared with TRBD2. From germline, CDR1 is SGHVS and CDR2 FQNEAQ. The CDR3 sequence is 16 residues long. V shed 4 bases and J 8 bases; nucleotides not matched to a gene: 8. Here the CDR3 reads CASSSRTSGSRDEQFF. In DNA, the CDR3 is TGTGCCAGCAGCTCGAGGACTAGCGGGAGTCGGGATGAGCAGTTCTTC.

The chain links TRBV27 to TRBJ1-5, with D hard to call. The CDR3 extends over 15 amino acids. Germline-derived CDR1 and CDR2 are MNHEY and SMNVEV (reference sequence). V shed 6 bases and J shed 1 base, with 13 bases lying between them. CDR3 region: CASSFRERSNQPQHF. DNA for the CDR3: TGTGCCAGCAGCTTTCGGGAACGGAGCAATCAGCCCCAGCATTTT.

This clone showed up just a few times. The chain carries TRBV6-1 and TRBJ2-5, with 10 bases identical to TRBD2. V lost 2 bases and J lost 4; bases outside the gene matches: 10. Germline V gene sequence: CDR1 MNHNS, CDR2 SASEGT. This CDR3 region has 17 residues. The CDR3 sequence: CASSEQSGGAGGETQYF. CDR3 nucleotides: TGTGCCAGCAGTGAACAAAGCGGGGGGGCTGGGGGAGAGACCCAGTACTTC.

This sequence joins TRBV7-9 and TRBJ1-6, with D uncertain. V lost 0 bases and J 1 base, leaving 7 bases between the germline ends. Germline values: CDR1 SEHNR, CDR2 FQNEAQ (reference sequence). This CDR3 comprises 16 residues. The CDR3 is CASSLATGSYNSPLHF. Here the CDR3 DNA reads TGTGCCAGCAGCTTAGCGACGGGATCCTATAATTCACCCCTCCACTTT.

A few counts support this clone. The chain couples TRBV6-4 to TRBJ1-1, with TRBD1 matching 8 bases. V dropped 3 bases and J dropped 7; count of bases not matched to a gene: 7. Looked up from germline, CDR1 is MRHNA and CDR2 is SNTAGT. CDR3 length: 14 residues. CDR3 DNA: TGTGCCAGCAGTGAATCGGACAGGGTGGGTGAAGCTTTCTTT. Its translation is CASSESDRVGEAFF.

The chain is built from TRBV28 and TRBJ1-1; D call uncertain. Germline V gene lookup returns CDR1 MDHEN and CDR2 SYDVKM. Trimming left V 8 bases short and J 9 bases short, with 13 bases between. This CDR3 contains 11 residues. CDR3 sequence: CASQTGRQAFF. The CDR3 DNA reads TGTGCCAGCCAGACCGGGAGGCAAGCTTTCTTT.

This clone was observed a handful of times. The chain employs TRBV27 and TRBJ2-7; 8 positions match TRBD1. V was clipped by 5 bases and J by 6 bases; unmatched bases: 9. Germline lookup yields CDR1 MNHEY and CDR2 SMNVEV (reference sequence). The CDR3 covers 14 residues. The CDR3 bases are TGTGCCAGCAGTCCGCAGGGGGCGCTTCTCGAGCAGTACTTC. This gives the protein CASSPQGALLEQYF.

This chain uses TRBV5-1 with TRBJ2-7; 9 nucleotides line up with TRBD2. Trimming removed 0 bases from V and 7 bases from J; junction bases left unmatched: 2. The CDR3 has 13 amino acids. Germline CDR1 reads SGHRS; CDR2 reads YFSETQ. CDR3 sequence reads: CASSLELAGEQYF. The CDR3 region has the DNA TGCGCCAGCAGCTTGGAACTAGCGGGTGAGCAGTACTTC.

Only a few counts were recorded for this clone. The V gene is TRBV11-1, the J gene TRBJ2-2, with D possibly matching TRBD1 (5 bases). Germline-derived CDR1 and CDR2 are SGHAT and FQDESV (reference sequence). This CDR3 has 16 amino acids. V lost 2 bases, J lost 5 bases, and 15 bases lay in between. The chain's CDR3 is CASSLRFQGMTGELFF. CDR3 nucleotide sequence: TGTGCCAGCAGCTTACGGTTTCAGGGCATGACCGGGGAGCTGTTTTTT.

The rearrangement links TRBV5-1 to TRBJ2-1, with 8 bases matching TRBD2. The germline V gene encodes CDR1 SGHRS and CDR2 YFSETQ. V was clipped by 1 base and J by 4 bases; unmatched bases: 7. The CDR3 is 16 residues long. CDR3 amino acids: CASSLSSGGMYNEQFF. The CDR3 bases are TGCGCCAGCAGCTTGTCCTCGGGGGGGATGTACAATGAGCAGTTCTTC.

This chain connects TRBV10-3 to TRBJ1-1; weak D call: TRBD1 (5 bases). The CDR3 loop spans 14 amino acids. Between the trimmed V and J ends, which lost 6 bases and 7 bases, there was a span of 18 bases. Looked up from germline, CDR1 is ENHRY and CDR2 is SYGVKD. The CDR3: CAISHPAGQNEAFF. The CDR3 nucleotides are TGTGCCATCAGCCACCCCGCAGGGCAGAATGAAGCTTTCTTT.